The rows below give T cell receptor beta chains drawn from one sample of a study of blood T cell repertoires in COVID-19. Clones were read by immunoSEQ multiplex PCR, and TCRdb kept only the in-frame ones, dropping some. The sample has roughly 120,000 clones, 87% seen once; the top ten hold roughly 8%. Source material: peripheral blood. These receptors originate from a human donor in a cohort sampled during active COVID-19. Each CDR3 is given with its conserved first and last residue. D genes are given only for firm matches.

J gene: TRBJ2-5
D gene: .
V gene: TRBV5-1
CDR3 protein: CASTVSLRGETQYF
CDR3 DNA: TGCGCCAGCACCGTGAGTCTAAGGGGAGAGACCCAGTACTTC

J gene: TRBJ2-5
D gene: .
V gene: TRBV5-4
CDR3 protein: CASSLGQTQETQYF
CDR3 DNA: TGTGCCAGCAGCTTGGGACAGACGCAAGAGACCCAGTACTTC

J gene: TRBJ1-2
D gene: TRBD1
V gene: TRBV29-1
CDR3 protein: CSSTIGQGNVVGYTF
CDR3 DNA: TGCAGCAGTACTATAGGACAGGGAAACGTAGTCGGCTACACCTTC

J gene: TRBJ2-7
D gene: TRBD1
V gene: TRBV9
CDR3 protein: CASSAAGTGSYEQYF
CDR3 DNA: TGTGCCAGCAGCGCAGCCGGGACAGGGTCCTACGAGCAGTACTTC

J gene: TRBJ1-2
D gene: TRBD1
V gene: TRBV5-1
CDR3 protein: CASSPRDRVQSYGYTF
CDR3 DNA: TGCGCCAGCAGCCCGCGGGACAGGGTACAAAGCTATGGCTACACCTTC

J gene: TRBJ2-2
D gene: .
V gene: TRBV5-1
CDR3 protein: CASSSTQLGRNTGELFF
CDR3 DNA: TGCGCCAGCAGCTCGACCCAGCTAGGGAGAAACACCGGGGAGCTGTTTTTT

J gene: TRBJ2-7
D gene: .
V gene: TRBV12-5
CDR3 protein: CASGTGLNSYEQYF
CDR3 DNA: TGTGCTAGTGGCACAGGGCTTAACTCCTACGAGCAGTACTTC

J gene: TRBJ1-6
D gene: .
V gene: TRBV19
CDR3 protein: CASSISGFDSPLHF
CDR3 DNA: TGTGCCAGTAGTATTTCGGGGTTTGACTCACCCCTCCACTTT

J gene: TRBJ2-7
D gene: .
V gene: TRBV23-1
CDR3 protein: CATSNRRPGERSYEQYF
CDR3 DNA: TGCGCCACCTCGAACCGCAGACCGGGGGAAAGATCCTACGAGCAGTACTTC

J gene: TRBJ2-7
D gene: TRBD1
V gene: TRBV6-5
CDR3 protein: CASKQGAREQYF
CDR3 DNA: TGTGCCAGCAAACAGGGGGCGAGAGAGCAGTACTTC

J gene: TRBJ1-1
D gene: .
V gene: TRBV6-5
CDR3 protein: CASMFLNTEAFF
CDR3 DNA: TGTGCCAGCATGTTTCTTAACACTGAAGCTTTCTTT

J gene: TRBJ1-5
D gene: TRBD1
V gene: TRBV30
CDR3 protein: CAWRGQGAQPQHF
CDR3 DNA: TGTGCCTGGAGAGGACAGGGGGCTCAGCCCCAGCATTTT

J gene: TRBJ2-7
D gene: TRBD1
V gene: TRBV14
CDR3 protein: CASSQVPTAGQGYEQYF
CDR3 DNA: TGTGCCAGCAGCCAAGTCCCCACGGCGGGACAGGGCTACGAGCAGTACTTC

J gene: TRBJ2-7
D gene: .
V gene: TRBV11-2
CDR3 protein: CASSSQYRASNYEQYF
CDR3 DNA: TGTGCCAGCAGCTCCCAATACAGGGCGTCGAACTACGAGCAGTACTTC